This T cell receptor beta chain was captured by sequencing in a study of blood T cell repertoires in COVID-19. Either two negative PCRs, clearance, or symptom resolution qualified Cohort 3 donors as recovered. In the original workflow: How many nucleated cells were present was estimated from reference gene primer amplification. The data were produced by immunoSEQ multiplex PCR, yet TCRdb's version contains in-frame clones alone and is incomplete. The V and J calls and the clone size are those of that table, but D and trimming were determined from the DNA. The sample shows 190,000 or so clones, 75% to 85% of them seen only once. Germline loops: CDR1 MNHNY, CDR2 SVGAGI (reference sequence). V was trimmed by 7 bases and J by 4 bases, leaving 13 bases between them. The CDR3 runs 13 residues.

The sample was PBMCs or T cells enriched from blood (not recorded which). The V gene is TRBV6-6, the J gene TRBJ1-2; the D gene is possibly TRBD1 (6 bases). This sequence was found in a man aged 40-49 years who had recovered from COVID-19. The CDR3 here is CASTKGDGYGYTF. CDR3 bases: TGTGCCAGCACTAAGGGGGATGGCTATGGCTACACCTTC.